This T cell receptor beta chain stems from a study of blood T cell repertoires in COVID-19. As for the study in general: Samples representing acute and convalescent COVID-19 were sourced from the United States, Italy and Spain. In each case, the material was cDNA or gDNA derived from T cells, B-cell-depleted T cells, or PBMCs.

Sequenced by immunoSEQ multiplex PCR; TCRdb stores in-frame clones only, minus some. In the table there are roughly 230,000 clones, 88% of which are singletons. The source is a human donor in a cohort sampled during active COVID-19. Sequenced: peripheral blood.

CDR3 residues: CASSQRRQGGEKLFF. In DNA form, the CDR3 reads TGTGCCAGCAGCCAAAGGCGACAGGGGGGGGAAAAACTGTTTTTT. The rearrangement joins TRBV3-1 (or the pseudogene TRBV3-2) to TRBJ1-4, with TRBD1 matching 9 bases. Per the germline V gene, CDR1 is LGHDT and CDR2 is YNNKEL (reference sequence). Trimming removed 2 bases from V and 8 bases from J; junction bases left unmatched: 6. CDR3 length: 15 residues.